A single sample is the source of the 28 T cell receptor beta chains below, sequenced in a study of PD-1 blockade in classical Hodgkin lymphoma. Time point given: cycle 4 day 1 (C4D1), after 6 weeks of nivolumab. Patients all relapsed after autologous stem cell transplantation, and there was variation in brentuximab vedotin exposure. Assay used: immunoSEQ multiplex PCR; TCRdb lists only in-frame clones, some missing. The data show around 13,000 clones, around 80% seen once. The sample consisted of peripheral blood mononuclear cells (PBMCs), taken before the fourth cycle of nivolumab. The receptors derive from a human donor with classical Hodgkin lymphoma.

The rearrangement uses TRBV7-8 and TRBJ1-2; D is perhaps TRBD1 (5 bases). Germline V lookup: CDR1 SGHVS, CDR2 FQNEAQ. V was clipped by 1 base and J by 12 bases, with 18 bases between them. CDR3 length: 14 amino acids. The CDR3 DNA follows: TGTGCCAGCAGCTTAGGGAGAAGACGGGGGAACGACACCTTC. It codes for CASSLGRRRGNDTF.

This clone was seen a handful of times. In nucleotides, the CDR3 is TGTGCCAGCAGTGACTCCCAGGGTGGAGATACGCAGTATTTT. Its protein product is CASSDSQGGDTQYF. This sequence joins TRBV6-4 and TRBJ2-3; tentatively, D is TRBD1 (5 bases). Trimming took 0 bases from V and 5 from J, leaving 9 bases between them. The germline V gene encodes CDR1 MRHNA and CDR2 SNTAGT. The CDR3 covers 14 residues.

The rearrangement links TRBV5-4 to TRBJ2-1; D may match TRBD1 or TRBD2 (5 bases each). The CDR3 runs to 15 residues. Germline CDR1 SGHNT, CDR2 YYREEE (reference sequence). V lost 4 bases and J lost 1, with 12 bases in between. This CDR3 is CASSAGTVSYNEQFF. In DNA, the CDR3 is TGTGCCAGCAGCGCCGGGACGGTATCCTACAATGAGCAGTTCTTC.

This clone was detected once. The CDR3 loop reads CAGGRLPYEQYF. CDR3 bases: TGTGCCGGGGGGAGACTCCCCTACGAGCAGTACTTC. This chain joins TRBV2 and TRBJ2-7; D perhaps matches TRBD2 (6 bases). Germline CDR1 reads SNHLY; CDR2 reads FYNNEI. CDR3 length: 12 residues. Between the trimmed V and J ends, which lost 11 bases and 2 bases, there was a span of 13 bases.

The rearrangement uses TRBV25-1 and TRBJ2-3; D is perhaps TRBD1 (6 bases). This CDR3 has 14 residues. CDR1 is MGHDK, CDR2 SYGVNS, per germline. With 2 bases removed from V and 1 base from J, the gap between germline ends came to 7 bases. This CDR3 is CASSEQGRTDTQYF. For the CDR3, the DNA is TGTGCCAGCAGTGAACAGGGGCGCACAGATACGCAGTATTTT. The full variable domain, rest sourced from reference TRBV25-1 and TRBJ2-3, is EADIYQTPRYLVIGTGKKITLECSQTMGHDKMYWYQQDPGMELHLIHYSYGVNSTEKGDLSSESTVSRIRTEHFPLTLESARPSHTSQYLCASSEQGRTDTQYFGPGTRLTVL.

This clone was seen only once. The rearrangement links TRBV19 to TRBJ2-4; TRBD1 aligns across 10 bases. CDR1 is LNHDA, CDR2 SQIVND, per germline (reference sequence). With 7 bases clipped from V and 7 bases from J, the junction kept 13 bases outside the gene matches. The CDR3 contains 16 residues. The CDR3 is CASNPLEGQGRNIQYF. DNA of the CDR3: TGTGCCAGTAACCCCTTGGAGGGACAGGGGAGGAACATTCAGTACTTC. The entire variable domain, with the rest obtained from reference TRBV19 and TRBJ2-4, is as follows: DGGITQSPKYLFRKEGQNVTLSCEQNLNHDAMYWYRQDPGQGLRLIYYSQIVNDFQKGDIAEGYSVSREKKESFPLTVTSAQKNPTAFYLCASNPLEGQGRNIQYFGAGTRLSVL.

V and J are TRBV27 and TRBJ1-1, with 11 bases aligning to TRBD1. Germline loops: CDR1 MNHEY, CDR2 SMNVEV (reference sequence). The CDR3 has 16 amino acids. The junction had 10 bases not matched to a gene; V was cut back by 4 bases and J by 6 bases. CDR3 loop: CASSSPGTGGTAEAFF. In DNA, the CDR3 is TGTGCCAGCAGTTCTCCCGGGACAGGGGGTACCGCTGAAGCTTTCTTT.

This clone was seen a few times. The chain couples TRBV23-1 to TRBJ1-5; 9 bases agree with TRBD1. TRBV23-1 is identified as an open reading frame with a role that is uncertain. With V trimmed by 1 base and J by 3 bases, 4 bases remained unmatched. The CDR3 totals 16 residues. CDR3 sequence reads: CASSQCRTGDNQPQHF. CDR3 nucleotides: TGCGCCAGCAGTCAATGCAGGACAGGGGACAATCAGCCCCAGCATTTT.

The chain links TRBV28 to TRBJ1-2; D remains unclear. Trimming cost V 4 bases and J 14 bases, with 17 bases left between them. The germline CDR1 and CDR2 sequences are MDHEN and SYDVKM. CDR3 size: 12 residues. Here the CDR3 reads CASSSPGGVWTF. For the CDR3, the DNA is TGTGCCAGCAGTTCCCCCGGCGGGGTTTGGACCTTC.

This clone has only one observation. This chain connects TRBV19 to TRBJ1-5; unclear D gene. V lost 0 bases and J 5 bases, leaving 14 bases between the germline ends. This CDR3 contains 16 residues. Germline V lookup: CDR1 LNHDA, CDR2 SQIVND (reference sequence). Written as DNA, the CDR3 is TGTGCCAGTAGTATAGAAAGGAGGGAACTTCATCAGCCCCAGCATTTT. Residues: CASSIERRELHQPQHF.

The V gene is TRBV30, the J gene TRBJ1-1, with a weak D call TRBD1 (6 bases). Germline V gene lookup returns CDR1 GTSNPN and CDR2 SVGIG (reference sequence). The CDR3 runs 13 residues. Trimming took off 0 bases at V and 9 bases at J, with 14 bases between the two ends. The CDR3 DNA reads TGTGCCTGGAGTGTACGGACAGAGGGGAAAGCTTTCTTT. It yields the protein CAWSVRTEGKAFF.

This clone is a singleton in its sample. This chain links TRBV28 with TRBJ2-1, with TRBD1 matching over 7 bases. Germline trimming cut 6 bases from V and 7 bases from J; bases unmatched to any gene: 9. This CDR3 spans 14 amino acids. CDR1 MDHEN and CDR2 SYDVKM come from the germline V gene. The CDR3 DNA reads TGTGCCAGCAGACCGGGACAGAGTGGAAATGAGCAGTTCTTC. Its protein product is CASRPGQSGNEQFF.

The J gene is TRBJ1-4, the V gene TRBV28, with TRBD1 identical over 8 bases. CDR3 length equals 14 residues. Germline CDR1 MDHEN, CDR2 SYDVKM. Trimming removed 6 bases from V and 7 bases from J; junction bases left unmatched: 7. The CDR3 loop reads CASSSDRGGEKLFF. CDR3 DNA: TGTGCCAGCAGCTCCGACAGGGGAGGTGAAAAACTGTTTTTT.

The CDR3 loop reads CASSFRQGVSPLHF. The CDR3 DNA sequence: TGTGCCAGCAGCTTTCGACAGGGAGTTTCACCCCTCCACTTT. V and J are TRBV7-6 and TRBJ1-6, with 7 bases aligning to TRBD1. This CDR3 region has 14 residues. V lost 3 bases to trimming and J lost 9 bases; unmatched junction nucleotides: 5. Germline CDR1 reads SGHVS; CDR2 reads FNYEAQ.

Notes on this clone: The sample holds other DNA sequences that translate to the same CDR3. This sequence joins TRBV29-1 and TRBJ2-3; D is uncertain. V lost 5 bases and J 5 bases, leaving 14 bases between the germline ends. Germline CDR1 is SQVTM and CDR2 is ANQGSEA. This CDR3 region has 13 residues. The CDR3 nucleotides read TGCAGCGTTTTTGTGGGGAAAGGAGATACGCAGTATTTT. Translation: CSVFVGKGDTQYF.

The V gene is TRBV9, the J gene TRBJ2-3; D remains ambiguous. Between the trimmed V and J ends, which lost 7 bases and 14 bases, there was a span of 8 bases. The CDR3 covers 8 residues. From germline, CDR1 is SGDLS and CDR2 YYNGEE. DNA of the CDR3: TGTGCCAGCCTTCCCGGGTATTTT. It is translated as CASLPGYF.

CDR3 DNA sequence: TGCGCCAGCAGCCGGGACGCTAGCTCCTACAATGAGCAGTTCTTC. It yields the protein CASSRDASSYNEQFF. The rearrangement links TRBV4-3 to TRBJ2-1; the D gene could be TRBD1 or TRBD2 (5 bases each). Germline V lookup: CDR1 LGHNA, CDR2 YSLEER. This CDR3 has 15 residues. V lost 4 bases, J lost 0 bases, and 10 bases lay in between.

The gene calls are TRBV4-2 and TRBJ2-1, with TRBD2 as a possible D gene (6 bases). This CDR3 is built from 12 residues. Germline CDR1 is LGHNA and CDR2 is YNFKEQ. With 5 bases removed from V and 6 bases from J, the gap between germline ends came to 8 bases. The CDR3, as DNA: TGTGCCAGCAGCGGGCGGGGCAATGAGCAGTTCTTC. The encoded protein is CASSGRGNEQFF.

V usage is TRBV7-8 and J usage is TRBJ2-3; 8 bases match TRBD1. CDR1 is SGHVS and CDR2 is FQNEAQ in the germline V gene. There are 18 residues in the CDR3. V was pared by 0 bases and J by 3 bases, with 11 bases of the junction left unmatched. Here the CDR3 reads CASSLARGRGLGTDTQYF. The CDR3 DNA follows: TGTGCCAGCAGCTTAGCGCGAGGCAGGGGGCTTGGAACAGATACGCAGTATTTT.

The V call is TRBV10-3, the J call TRBJ2-3, with D possibly called TRBD1 or TRBD2 (6 bases each). The CDR3 covers 18 residues. Germline CDR1 reads ENHRY; CDR2 reads SYGVKD. Trimming removed 7 bases at V and 1 base at J, with 24 bases between. The CDR3 bases are TGTGCCATCAAGGGGGGTAGTCGAGCCGAGCGGGGCACAGATACGCAGTATTTT. Translated: CAIKGGSRAERGTDTQYF.

This clone was recorded only once. The J gene is TRBJ1-2, the V gene TRBV6-5; no clear D. V gave up 2 bases and J gave up 2 bases, with 6 bases separating them. The CDR3 contains 13 residues. Germline CDR1 MNHEY, CDR2 SVGAGI. The CDR3 DNA sequence: TGTGCCAGCAGTTACGAGGACAACTATGGCTACACCTTC. As protein: CASSYEDNYGYTF.

V is TRBV7-6 and J is TRBJ1-4; 10 positions match TRBD1. The CDR3 spans 16 residues. Trimming at V came to 5 bases and at J to 4 bases, leaving 7 bases not matched to a gene. Germline V gives CDR1 SGHVS, CDR2 FNYEAQ. CDR3 residues: CASSLGQGGVNEKLFF. The CDR3 DNA reads as TGTGCCAGCAGCCTCGGACAGGGGGGAGTTAATGAAAAACTGTTTTTT.

The chain carries TRBV5-6 and TRBJ2-3; tentative D call: TRBD2 (5 bases). V was cut by 4 bases and J by 5 bases, with 20 bases left in between. The CDR3 loop spans 16 amino acids. Germline V CDR1 and CDR2: SGHDT, YYEEEE. CDR3 nucleotide sequence: TGTGCCAGCAGCCCACGGACTGGGCGAGGTGGAGATACGCAGTATTTT. Protein product: CASSPRTGRGGDTQYF.

The chain links TRBV7-9 to TRBJ2-6, with 13 positions matching TRBD2. The CDR3 sequence is 13 residues long. V lost 1 base to trimming and J lost 17 bases; unmatched junction nucleotides: 2. Germline values: CDR1 SEHNR, CDR2 FQNEAQ (reference sequence). Here the CDR3 reads CASSLGTSGGMTF. The CDR3 DNA reads TGTGCCAGCAGCTTAGGGACTAGCGGGGGAATGACTTTC.

The V gene is TRBV10-1, the J gene TRBJ2-2, with 7 bases lining up with TRBD2. The CDR3 runs to 19 residues. J gave up 2 bases and V 2 bases, and 14 bases lay outside the gene matches. Germline loops: CDR1 WNHNN, CDR2 SYGVQD (reference sequence). The CDR3 loop reads CASSESGSGVTPNTGELFF. The CDR3 coding sequence is TGCGCCAGCAGTGAGAGCGGCAGCGGGGTGACACCCAACACCGGGGAGCTGTTTTTT.

This chain connects TRBV11-2 to TRBJ1-2; tentatively, D is TRBD1 (6 bases). CDR3 size: 15 residues. Trimming took 5 bases from V and 2 from J, leaving 15 bases between them. Germline V gene sequence: CDR1 SGHAT, CDR2 FQNNGV. The CDR3 here is CASSHHRDKNYGYTF. For the CDR3, the DNA is TGTGCCAGCAGCCACCATAGGGACAAGAACTATGGCTACACCTTC.

The rearrangement joins TRBV18 to TRBJ1-5; D remains ambiguous. The germline V gene has CDR1 KGHSH and CDR2 LQKENI. V gave up 0 bases and J gave up 0 bases, with 6 bases separating them. The CDR3 sequence is 15 residues long. The CDR3 here is CASSPPGGSNQPQHF. The CDR3 coding sequence is TGTGCCAGCTCACCACCGGGAGGTAGCAATCAGCCCCAGCATTTT.

This chain uses TRBV7-2 with TRBJ1-5; TRBD1 might be the D (5 bases). The CDR3 runs 16 residues. The germline V and J ends were trimmed by 2 bases and 0 bases, with 11 bases remaining between them. Germline V gene sequence: CDR1 SGHTA, CDR2 FQGNSA. The CDR3 DNA follows: TGTGCCAGCAGCTTAACGGGGCCTTATAGCAATCAGCCCCAGCATTTT. It encodes CASSLTGPYSNQPQHF.